Shown below are 6 T cell receptor beta chains from a single sample sequenced in a study of technical replicates of blood from a handful of donors. Sequencing used immunoSEQ multiplex PCR; TCRdb keeps in-frame clones, though not all of them. This table has tens of thousands of clones, 85% to 95% appearing once. The sample taken for sequencing was T cells isolated from PBMCs. These receptors were collected from a human donor in good health.

This chain joins TRBV19 and TRBJ1-5, with a tentative D call TRBD1 (5 bases). Germline V lookup: CDR1 LNHDA, CDR2 SQIVND (reference sequence). The CDR3 is made up of 14 amino acids. V gave up 2 bases and J gave up 5 bases, with 10 bases separating them. CDR3 region: CASSIRDWDQPQHF. In DNA form, the CDR3 reads TGTGCCAGTAGTATACGGGACTGGGATCAGCCCCAGCATTTT.

This sequence joins TRBV4-1 and TRBJ2-3; unclear D gene. The CDR3 is made up of 16 amino acids. V was clipped by 1 base and J by 3 bases, with 14 bases between them. Germline V gives CDR1 MGHRA, CDR2 YSYEKL. CDR3 in DNA: TGCGCCAGCAGCCAAGTCCCCCACTACACGACAGATACGCAGTATTTT. This gives the protein CASSQVPHYTTDTQYF.

The genes are TRBV5-1 and TRBJ1-1, with D unclear. Germline values: CDR1 SGHRS, CDR2 YFSETQ. V lost 0 bases and J 6 bases, leaving 9 bases between the germline ends. The CDR3 length is 13 residues. The chain's CDR3 is CASSLGGIAEAFF. CDR3 bases: TGCGCCAGCAGCTTGGGAGGTATAGCTGAAGCTTTCTTT.

This clone was seen a single time. V and J are TRBV4-1 and TRBJ1-2, with a tentative D call TRBD1 (6 bases). V gave up 7 bases and J gave up 0 bases, with 9 bases separating them. CDR1 is MGHRA and CDR2 is YSYEKL in the germline V gene. There are 13 residues in the CDR3. This CDR3 reads CASMDRPNYGYTF. In DNA, the CDR3 is TGCGCCAGCATGGACAGACCTAACTATGGCTACACCTTC.

The chain couples TRBV5-1 to TRBJ2-7, with D maybe TRBD1 (5 bases). Germline CDR1 reads SGHRS; CDR2 reads YFSETQ. This CDR3 region has 14 residues. The V gene lost 9 bases and the J gene lost 0 bases, with 16 bases spanning the gap. CDR3 amino acids: CAKNDSVSSYEQYF. The CDR3 coding sequence is TGCGCCAAAAACGACAGCGTAAGCTCCTACGAGCAGTACTTC. The variable domain in full, completed from reference TRBV5-1 and TRBJ2-7, reads KAGVTQTPRYLIKTRGQQVTLSCSPISGHRSVSWYQQTPGQGLQFLFEYFSETQRNKGNFPGRFSGRQFSNSRSEMNVSTLELGDSALYLCAKNDSVSSYEQYFGPGTRLTVT.

The DNA for the CDR3 is TGTGCCAGCAGCCAAGGGTCTAGCGGGTGGACCGGGGAGCTGTTTTTT. Amino acid sequence: CASSQGSSGWTGELFF. The chain uses TRBV4-2 and TRBJ2-2; 8 nucleotides line up with TRBD2. Losses at the gene ends were 1 base for V and 5 bases for J; bases not matched to a gene: 6. There are 16 residues in the CDR3. The germline V gene has CDR1 LGHNA and CDR2 YNFKEQ.